This T cell receptor (beta chain) is drawn from a study of cytomegalovirus exposure and HLA in healthy donors. Study-level information: Falling in the Caucasian-associated ancestry cluster were 80% to 90% of a few hundred genotyped donors. Whole-study results and caveats: After further analysis at a later stage, 16,951 TCR beta sequences were associated with HLA alleles at 0.05 false discovery rate. Researchers catalogued some 160 TCR beta chains as cytomegalovirus-associated.

The PCR contained 60 Vbeta and 13 Jbeta primers. Original data processing: Later, an analysis found roughly 80 million unique TCR beta chains, and 9.5 million to 11 million of these were shared. Measured with immunoSEQ multiplex PCR; TCRdb has only the in-frame clones, and not every one. V, J and clone size are taken as reported in that table, and D and trimming were inferred from the DNA itself. The sample records approximately 100,000 clones, just under 70% being singletons. V was shortened by 3 bases and J by 9 bases, with 9 bases between the two germline ends. Germline lookup yields CDR1 MGHRA and CDR2 YSYEKL. There are 12 residues in the CDR3. A note on this clone: Antigen unknown.

The J gene is TRBJ2-1, the V gene TRBV4-1; D uncertain. The specimen was PBMCs. This TCR came from a woman in her seventies in good health and CMV-seropositive. CDR3 protein: CASSHLGSEQFF. The CDR3 DNA follows: TGCGCCAGCAGCCACCTTGGTAGTGAGCAGTTCTTC.